This TCR beta chain was retrieved from a study of Tregs in tolerant kidney transplant recipients. A word on this clone: Its antigen remains unknown. The read ends 3 residues before the CDR3 terminus; that terminus is restored from the germline J gene.

After removal of 0 bases from V and 5 bases from J, the junction contained 8 bases not matched to a gene. The CDR3 sequence is 17 residues long. The germline gives CDR1 MGHRA, CDR2 YSYEKL. Assay: immunoSEQ multiplex PCR; the TCRdb copy retains only in-frame clones and omits some. Found here are thousands of clones; the top ten clones hold about 5.2%. CFSE-labeled recipient PBMCs were cultured roughly 6 days with irradiated graft donor PBMCs, then FACS-sorted. The sample in question was CD8+ T cells from blood cultured with allogeneic cells, obtained before the transplant. This chain links TRBV4-1 with TRBJ1-5; 9 bases map to TRBD1. The clonotype comes from a human patient who received a combined kidney and bone marrow transplant. CDR3 DNA (partial): TGCGCCAGCAGCCAAGAACCCGGGACAGGGATATATCAGCCC. This sequence encodes CASSQEPGTGIYQP. In full, the CDR3 is CASSQEPGTGIYQPQHF.